These 7 T cell receptor beta chains came from one sample sequenced in a study of T cell repertoires in cytomegalovirus infection. Their antigens are not known. TCRdb fed the reads into MiXCR, producing one record per CDR3 protein. The sample includes approximately 1,000,000 distinct CDR3 sequences, around 31% of them seen just once. The sample was cultured CD8+ T cells from PBMCs, taken from culture after CMV antigen stimulation. The receptors here all came from a human donor in good health (CMV status not recorded). Some clones in this sample may be carry-over from other donors' samples.

The chain employs TRBV24-1 and TRBJ2-1; possibly TRBD1 for D (6 bases). CDR3 length equals 14 residues. Germline assignment: CDR1 KGHDR and CDR2 SFDVKD. With 4 bases removed from V and 4 bases from J, the gap between germline ends came to 10 bases. The CDR3 protein is CATSEKGGYNEQFF. The CDR3 DNA follows: TGTGCCACCAGTGAAAAAGGGGGATACAATGAGCAGTTCTTC.

This clonotype has at least ten counts. The genes are TRBV7-2 and TRBJ1-6; D not resolved. The CDR3 sequence is 15 residues long. Trimming shortened V by 1 base and J by 0 bases, and 4 bases separated the two germline ends. Germline V gene sequence: CDR1 SGHTA, CDR2 FQGNSA. The CDR3 protein is CASSLDGSYNSPLHF. The CDR3 nucleotides read TGTGCCAGCAGCTTAGATGGCTCCTATAATTCACCCCTCCACTTT.

The CDR3 is CATSDLPGQITDTQYF. DNA of the CDR3: TGTGCCACCAGTGATTTGCCGGGACAGATCACAGATACGCAGTATTTT. The chain couples TRBV24-1 to TRBJ2-3, with 7 bases that match TRBD1. The ends lost 0 bases at V and 2 bases at J; junction bases unmatched: 4. The germline CDR1 and CDR2 sequences are KGHDR and SFDVKD. The CDR3 spans 16 residues.

In its sample, this clonotype was seen a few times. V usage is TRBV6-6 and J usage is TRBJ2-3; TRBD2 matches at 8 bases. The germline V gene has CDR1 MNHNY and CDR2 SVGAGI (reference sequence). This CDR3 has 13 residues. J lost 5 bases, V lost 8 bases, and 6 bases had no gene match. The CDR3 protein is CASAGGAGDTQYF. Written as DNA, the CDR3 is TGTGCCAGCGCCGGGGGGGCGGGAGATACGCAGTATTTT.

This clonotype was seen only a few times. The chain has TRBV7-8 and TRBJ1-3, with D hard to call. The CDR3 extends over 15 amino acids. V lost 5 bases, J lost 7 bases, and 18 bases lay in between. Germline V gives CDR1 SGHVS, CDR2 FQNEAQ. In DNA form, the CDR3 reads TGTGCCAGCAGCGTCGCAAGGACCGCGGGGAACACCATATATTTT. Translated: CASSVARTAGNTIYF.

The rearrangement uses TRBV6-2 or TRBV6-3 and TRBJ2-3; D not certain. Germline V CDR1 and CDR2: MNHEY, SVGEGT. The CDR3 is made up of 15 amino acids. V dropped 2 bases and J dropped 3 bases, with 12 bases sitting between them. The CDR3 loop reads CASSYQALGTDTQYF. CDR3 DNA: TGTGCCAGCAGTTACCAGGCGTTGGGAACAGATACGCAGTATTTT.

This chain uses TRBV5-1 with TRBJ1-6; D unclear. The germline V and J ends were trimmed by 4 bases and 8 bases, with 10 bases remaining between them. CDR1 and CDR2 from the germline V gene are SGHRS and YFSETQ. This CDR3 has 13 residues. The CDR3 loop reads CASSPELDSPLHF. CDR3 DNA sequence: TGCGCCAGCAGCCCCGAACTCGATTCACCCCTCCACTTT.